Sequencing of this T cell receptor (beta chain) was carried out in a study of read filtering for tumor transcriptome and immune sequencing. Background on the study: Among patients, some 17 were male and approximately 15 female, aged about 45 to 90 (mean around 61). DNase treatment preceded whole-transcriptome library preparation. Notes on the study in general: Compared with RNA-seq, IR-seq gave much higher clonotype depth and reliability.

A word on this clonotype: Its antigen remains unknown.

The library was built from around 400 ng RNA with molecular barcoded adaptors for alpha/delta and beta/gamma chains. MiXCR was run by TCRdb on the reads, yielding one entry per CDR3 protein. The sample lists 62,000 or so distinct CDR3 sequences, 20% to 25% occurring once. V was trimmed by 5 bases and J by 6 bases, leaving 14 bases between them. CDR1 and CDR2 (germline): SEHNR, FQNEAQ (reference sequence). CDR3 length: 14 residues. The specimen sequenced was a population of CD138-negative cells sorted from bone marrow. The TCR sequence derives from a donor older than 35 with multiple myeloma. The J gene is TRBJ1-5, the V gene TRBV7-9; D possibly corresponds to TRBD1 (5 bases). CDR3 residues: CASSRGDPGQPQHF. The CDR3 bases are TGTGCCAGCAGCCGAGGGGACCCGGGTCAGCCCCAGCATTTT.